The clone carrying this T cell receptor (beta chain) was seen many times. It was RNA transcripts that yielded the amplified TCR beta CDR3 regions. HTBI primers were employed in a first-round RT-PCR of the TCR CDR3. TCRdb processed the multiplex PCR reads anew with MiXCR; each CDR3 protein has one entry. Here the sample spans 300,000 to 450,000 distinct CDR3 sequences, roughly 15% being singletons. Exclusion criteria comprised uncontrolled infection, other autoimmune disease, pregnancy or lactation. The authors took PBMCs from 7.5 to 10 ml fresh peripheral blood. This specimen comes from a study of T cells in Graves' hyperthyroidism and ophthalmopathy. Germline CDR1 MDHEN, CDR2 SYDVKM. This CDR3 is built from 13 residues. V shed 4 bases, J shed 3 bases, and the junction held 3 bases outside the gene matches.

The source material was blood. The chain combines TRBV28 with TRBJ2-7; TRBD1 matches at 7 bases. This clonotype originated in a woman aged 25-40 years with Graves' ophthalmopathy. CDR3 loop: CASSWDSYYEQYF. CDR3 nucleotide sequence: TGTGCCAGCAGTTGGGACAGCTACTACGAGCAGTACTTC.